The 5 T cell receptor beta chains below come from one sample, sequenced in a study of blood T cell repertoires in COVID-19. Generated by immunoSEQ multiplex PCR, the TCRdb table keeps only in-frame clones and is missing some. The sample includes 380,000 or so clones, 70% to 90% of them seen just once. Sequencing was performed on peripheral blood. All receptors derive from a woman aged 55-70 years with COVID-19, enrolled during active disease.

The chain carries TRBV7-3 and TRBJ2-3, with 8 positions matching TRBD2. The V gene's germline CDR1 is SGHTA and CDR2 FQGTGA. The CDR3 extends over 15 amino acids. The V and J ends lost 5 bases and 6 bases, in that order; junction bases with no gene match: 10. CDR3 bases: TGTGCCAGCAGCCCCAAAAGCGGGGGTTGGGATACGCAGTATTTT. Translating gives CASSPKSGGWDTQYF.

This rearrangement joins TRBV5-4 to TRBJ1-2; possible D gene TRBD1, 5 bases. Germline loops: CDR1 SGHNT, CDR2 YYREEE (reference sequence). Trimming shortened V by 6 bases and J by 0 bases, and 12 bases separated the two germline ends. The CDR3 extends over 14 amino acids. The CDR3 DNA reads TGTGCCAGCACCCCCCAGACAGCTAACTATGGCTACACCTTC. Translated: CASTPQTANYGYTF.

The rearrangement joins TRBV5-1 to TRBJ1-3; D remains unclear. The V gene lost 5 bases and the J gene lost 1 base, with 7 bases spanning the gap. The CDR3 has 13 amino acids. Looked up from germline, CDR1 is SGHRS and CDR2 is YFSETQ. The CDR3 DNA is TGCGCCAGCAGGGAGAATTCTGGAAACACCATATATTTT. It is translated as CASRENSGNTIYF. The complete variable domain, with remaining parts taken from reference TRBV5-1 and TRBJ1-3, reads KAGVTQTPRYLIKTRGQQVTLSCSPISGHRSVSWYQQTPGQGLQFLFEYFSETQRNKGNFPGRFSGRQFSNSRSEMNVSTLELGDSALYLCASRENSGNTIYFGEGSWLTVV.

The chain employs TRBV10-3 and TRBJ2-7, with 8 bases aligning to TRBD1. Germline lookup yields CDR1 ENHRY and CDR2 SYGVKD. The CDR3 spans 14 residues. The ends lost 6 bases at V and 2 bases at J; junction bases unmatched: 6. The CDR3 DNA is TGTGCCATCAGAAGGGACAGGCCTCCCTACGAGCAGTACTTC. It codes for CAIRRDRPPYEQYF.

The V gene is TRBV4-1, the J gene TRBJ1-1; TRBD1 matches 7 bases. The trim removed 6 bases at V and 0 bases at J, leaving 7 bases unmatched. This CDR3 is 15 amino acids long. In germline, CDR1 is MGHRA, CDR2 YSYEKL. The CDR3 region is CASSIRQGVNTEAFF. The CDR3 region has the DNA TGCGCCAGCAGTATCCGGCAGGGGGTGAACACTGAAGCTTTCTTT.